Listed here are 27 T cell receptor beta chains from one sample, sequenced in a study of vaccination effects on CD4 cells after COVID-19 (dated by TCRdb to about 2022). The antigens of these receptors remain unknown. Libraries came from the immunoSEQ multiplex PCR assay. TCRdb stores this immuneACCESS table with in-frame sequences only. Part of the clones is absent; in the studies checked, under half of the shortfall reflects unresolved V genes, and no reason is known for the rest. In this sample the table shows about 27,000 clones, approximately 78% of which occur a single time. The ten largest clones add up to 15% to 20% of the sample. In the ViraFEST assay, PBMC were stimulated with viral peptide pools, and antigen-specific CD4+ T cell clonotypes were then identified by expansion using TCR sequencing. After approximately eleven days of culture, CD4+ T cells were isolated with the EasySep CD4+ T cell isolation kit. Convalescent patients had PCR-confirmed SARS-CoV-2 infection between March and December 2020, before Alpha, Beta and Delta variants emerged in the United States.

The source was CD4+ T cells from PBMCs cultured with HCoV-NL63 spike peptides, collected before COVID-19 vaccination. The meaning of the sample's cell subset or site label: HCoV-NL63 spike overlapping peptide pool stimulation. The receptor source for this set is a human donor who had a prior SARS-CoV-2 infection.

This clone was counted only a few times. The chain couples TRBV7-2 to TRBJ2-2; D is undetermined. This CDR3 has 13 amino acids. CDR1 is SGHTA and CDR2 is FQGNSA in the germline V gene. V lost 2 bases and J lost 5, with 6 bases in between. The chain's CDR3 is CASSLSRTGELFF. CDR3 DNA: TGTGCCAGCAGCTTATCAAGGACCGGGGAGCTGTTTTTT.

This sequence joins TRBV18 and TRBJ2-6; D is undetermined. Trimming removed 8 bases from V and 0 bases from J, with 5 bases in between. Germline CDR1 and CDR2: KGHSH and LQKENI. The CDR3 extends over 13 amino acids. The CDR3 DNA reads as TGTGCCAGCATGGCCTCTGGGGCCAACGTCCTGACTTTC. Protein sequence: CASMASGANVLTF.

This clone was observed once. CDR3: CATTRLLNTEAFF. CDR3 sequence (DNA): TGTGCCACGACCAGGCTTTTGAACACTGAAGCTTTCTTT. The chain joins TRBV15 to TRBJ1-1, with unresolved D. The CDR3 runs 13 residues. Germline CDR1 LNHNV, CDR2 YYDKDF (reference sequence). Trimming shortened V by 9 bases and J by 0 bases, and 11 bases separated the two germline ends.

This clone showed up just a few times. The V gene is TRBV10-3, the J gene TRBJ1-1, with D perhaps TRBD1 (5 bases). This CDR3 is built from 14 residues. Germline lookup yields CDR1 ENHRY and CDR2 SYGVKD. V was clipped by 6 bases and J by 3 bases, with 14 bases between them. The CDR3 DNA reads TGTGCCATCAGGGTGGGGGTGACGGACACTGAAGCTTTCTTT. Translated, it gives CAIRVGVTDTEAFF.

The chain uses TRBV7-6 and TRBJ2-1; the D gene is possibly TRBD2 (6 bases). V was cut by 4 bases and J by 1 base, with 11 bases left in between. This CDR3 contains 15 residues. Germline V gene lookup returns CDR1 SGHVS and CDR2 FNYEAQ. CDR3 loop: CASSSGSGSYNEQFF. CDR3 DNA sequence: TGTGCCAGCAGCTCGGGGAGCGGGTCCTACAATGAGCAGTTCTTC.

The rearrangement links TRBV4-1 to TRBJ2-1; perhaps D is TRBD1 or TRBD2 (5 bases each). Between the trimmed V and J ends, which lost 6 bases and 6 bases, there was a span of 12 bases. Per germline, CDR1 MGHRA and CDR2 YSYEKL. CDR3 size: 13 residues. For the CDR3, the DNA is TGCGCCAGCAGTAGCAGGGCGGGCAATGAGCAGTTCTTC. Protein: CASSSRAGNEQFF.

On this clone: A read error may produce the germline difference seen at one junction end. The CDR3 DNA sequence: TGTGCTAGCAGCCCCGGGACGCTTTCCCCTTACACCTTC. Its translation is CASSPGTLSPYTF. The chain employs TRBV7-7 and TRBJ1-2; D possibly corresponds to TRBD1 (5 bases). The CDR3 loop spans 13 amino acids. The V gene's germline CDR1 is SSHAT and CDR2 FNYEAQ (reference sequence).

V is TRBV12-5 and J is TRBJ1-1; 10 bases are a match to TRBD1. Per the germline V gene, CDR1 is LGHNT and CDR2 is FRNRAP. V gave up 0 bases and J gave up 1 base; unmatched junction bases: 14. The CDR3 consists of 20 residues. As DNA, the CDR3 is TGTGCTAGTGGTTTGGTAAGGTGGATGGGACAGGGGTTCAGGAACACTGAAGCTTTCTTT. This codes for CASGLVRWMGQGFRNTEAFF.

This clone was detected a few times. This chain joins TRBV27 and TRBJ2-7; D is ambiguous. Trimming cost V 2 bases and J 5 bases, with 10 bases left between them. This CDR3 comprises 13 residues. Germline assignment: CDR1 MNHEY and CDR2 SMNVEV (reference sequence). CDR3 coding DNA: TGTGCCAGCAGTTTAAAAGCAGGCCACGAGCAGTACTTC. As protein: CASSLKAGHEQYF.

The chain couples TRBV6-5 to TRBJ2-7; D is possibly TRBD1 (6 bases). V lost 2 bases to trimming and J lost 3 bases, with 11 bases between them. The CDR3 is 14 residues long. CDR1 and CDR2 (germline): MNHEY, SVGAGI. The CDR3, as DNA: TGTGCCAGCAGTTACAGACAACAGGGCTACGAGCAGTACTTC. Translation: CASSYRQQGYEQYF.

J is TRBJ1-5 and V is TRBV13; the D is unclear. Germline V CDR1 and CDR2: PRHDT, FYEKMQ (reference sequence). The CDR3 sequence is 12 residues long. V lost 2 bases and J lost 4, with 3 bases in between. The CDR3 nucleotides read TGTGCCAGCAGCTTATGGAATCAGCCCCAGCATTTT. Translated, it gives CASSLWNQPQHF.

This clone was picked up one time. The V call is TRBV5-5, the J call TRBJ2-7; no clear D. Deletions cut 4 bases from V and 4 bases from J, with 18 bases between. The CDR3 is 15 amino acids. CDR1 SGHKS and CDR2 YYEKEE come from the germline V gene (reference sequence). The CDR3 spells CASSLAANGNYEQYF. In nucleotides, the CDR3 is TGTGCCAGCAGCCTCGCAGCCAACGGAAATTACGAGCAGTACTTC.

V and J are TRBV2 and TRBJ1-3, with 7 bases lining up with TRBD1. In germline, CDR1 is SNHLY, CDR2 FYNNEI. The CDR3 covers 14 residues. The J segment lost 4 bases and the V segment lost 6 bases, leaving 6 bases of the junction unmatched. CDR3 DNA: TGTGCCAGCAGCGACAGGGTACGGGGAAACACCATATATTTT. Residues: CASSDRVRGNTIYF.

This chain uses TRBV4-3 with TRBJ2-1, with D perhaps given as TRBD1 or TRBD2 (5 bases each). With 4 bases removed from V and 12 bases from J, the gap between germline ends came to 16 bases. The length of the CDR3 is 13 residues. Germline values: CDR1 LGHNA, CDR2 YSLEER. The CDR3 region is CASSRGTGRVQFF. Here the CDR3 DNA reads TGCGCCAGCAGCCGGGGGACCGGCCGGGTGCAGTTCTTC.

The rearrangement links TRBV28 to TRBJ1-5, with TRBD1 as a possible D gene (5 bases). Looked up from germline, CDR1 is MDHEN and CDR2 is SYDVKM. The CDR3 has 14 residues. The ends were cut back, 1 base at V and 6 bases at J, with 10 bases in the middle. The CDR3 is CASSLYTGSQPQHF. The CDR3 DNA is TGTGCCAGCAGTTTATACACAGGCAGTCAGCCCCAGCATTTT.

The V call is TRBV20-1, the J call TRBJ2-1; a weak D match, TRBD1 (5 bases). The CDR3 sequence is 16 residues long. The germline V gene encodes CDR1 DFQATT and CDR2 SNEGSKA (reference sequence). V was trimmed by 3 bases and J by 1 base, leaving 16 bases between them. The CDR3 DNA is TGCAGTGCTAGTCTTATAGACAGTGCATCCTACAATGAGCAGTTCTTC. This codes for CSASLIDSASYNEQFF.

The gene calls are TRBV12-3 or TRBV12-4 and TRBJ1-5; D gene unclear. The CDR3 is made up of 12 amino acids. V was shortened by 3 bases and J by 6 bases, with 6 bases between the two germline ends. CDR3 amino acids: CASSFWAQPQHF. The CDR3 DNA follows: TGTGCCAGCAGTTTTTGGGCTCAGCCCCAGCATTTT.

The V gene is TRBV4-1, the J gene TRBJ1-2; D might be TRBD1 (6 bases). The germline V gene has CDR1 MGHRA and CDR2 YSYEKL. Trimming removed 1 base from V and 2 bases from J, with 11 bases in between. The CDR3 consists of 15 residues. The CDR3 sequence is CASSQVGALNYGYTF. The CDR3, as DNA: TGCGCCAGCAGCCAAGTGGGGGCGTTAAACTATGGCTACACCTTC.

The rearrangement joins TRBV7-2 to TRBJ2-7; 11 bases line up with TRBD2. Germline CDR1 reads SGHTA; CDR2 reads FQGNSA. V was clipped by 1 base and J by 3 bases; unmatched bases: 11. The CDR3 consists of 18 residues. CDR3 sequence (DNA): TGTGCCAGCAGCTTAGATGTGACTAGCGGGATTTTTGGCTACGAGCAGTACTTC. Translation: CASSLDVTSGIFGYEQYF.

V usage is TRBV5-1 and J usage is TRBJ2-7, with TRBD2 matching 11 bases. The junction had 7 bases not matched to a gene; V was cut back by 4 bases and J by 4 bases. The germline CDR1 and CDR2 sequences are SGHRS and YFSETQ. The CDR3 has 15 amino acids. CDR3 bases: TGCGCCAGCAGCGGAACTAGCGGGAGAGGGTACGAGCAGTACTTC. Encoded protein: CASSGTSGRGYEQYF.

The chain joins TRBV30 to TRBJ2-6; D gene uncertain. The CDR3 runs 14 residues. Germline V gives CDR1 GTSNPN, CDR2 SVGIG (reference sequence). Trimming took off 0 bases at V and 1 base at J, with 4 bases between the two ends. CDR3 residues: CAWSVGSGANVLTF. The CDR3 DNA reads TGTGCCTGGAGTGTAGGATCTGGGGCCAACGTCCTGACTTTC.

The V call is TRBV7-2, the J call TRBJ1-6; D is undetermined. Germline-derived CDR1 and CDR2 are SGHTA and FQGNSA. This CDR3 is 15 amino acids long. The V end lost 5 bases, the J end lost 5 bases, and 13 bases lay between the germline ends. The CDR3 loop reads CASSPVMWDNSPLHF. CDR3 DNA sequence: TGTGCCAGCAGCCCCGTGATGTGGGATAATTCACCCCTCCACTTT.

The chain carries TRBV6-5 and TRBJ1-1, with 7 bases that match TRBD1. J was trimmed by 0 bases and V by 8 bases; bases with no gene match: 3. CDR1 is MNHEY and CDR2 is SVGAGI in the germline V gene. The CDR3 spans 13 residues. The chain's CDR3 is CASGTDLNTEAFF. As DNA, the CDR3 is TGTGCCAGCGGGACAGATTTGAACACTGAAGCTTTCTTT.

V and J are TRBV6-5 and TRBJ2-7, with D hard to call. This CDR3 has 12 residues. V lost 5 bases, J lost 3 bases, and 8 bases lay in between. CDR1 and CDR2 from the germline V gene are MNHEY and SVGAGI. The CDR3 loop reads CASSLTFYEQYF. CDR3 bases: TGTGCCAGCAGTCTGACATTCTACGAGCAGTACTTC.

J is TRBJ1-4 and V is TRBV7-2, with D possibly being TRBD1 (5 bases). The germline gives CDR1 SGHTA, CDR2 FQGNSA. The V gene lost 4 bases and the J gene lost 10 bases, with 22 bases spanning the gap. The CDR3 runs to 16 residues. In nucleotides, the CDR3 is TGTGCCAGCAGCTCCACGTCCGGGGGTTGGGGGGGAAAACTGTTTTTT. Residues: CASSSTSGGWGGKLFF. The full variable domain, in which reference TRBV7-2 and TRBJ1-4 provide the parts outside the CDR3, is GAGVSQSPSNKVTEKGKDVELRCDPISGHTALYWYRQSLGQGLEFLIYFQGNSAPDKSGLPSDRFSAERTGGSVSTLTIQRTQQEDSAVYLCASSSTSGGWGGKLFFGSGTQLSVL.

The genes are TRBV5-1 and TRBJ1-1; D is unresolved. V lost 6 bases, J lost 4 bases, and 13 bases lay in between. Germline V lookup: CDR1 SGHRS, CDR2 YFSETQ. The CDR3 has 13 amino acids. This CDR3 is CASTANTITEAFF. In DNA, the CDR3 is TGCGCCAGCACCGCCAATACCATCACTGAAGCTTTCTTT.

This chain joins TRBV28 and TRBJ1-6, with D maybe TRBD1 (5 bases). The CDR3 totals 17 residues. Trimming cost V 6 bases and J 6 bases, with 21 bases left between them. Germline lookup yields CDR1 MDHEN and CDR2 SYDVKM. The CDR3 nucleotides read TGTGCCAGCAGACTCCCGGGACGCAGAACGTCTAATTCACCCCTCCACTTT. Its translation is CASRLPGRRTSNSPLHF.